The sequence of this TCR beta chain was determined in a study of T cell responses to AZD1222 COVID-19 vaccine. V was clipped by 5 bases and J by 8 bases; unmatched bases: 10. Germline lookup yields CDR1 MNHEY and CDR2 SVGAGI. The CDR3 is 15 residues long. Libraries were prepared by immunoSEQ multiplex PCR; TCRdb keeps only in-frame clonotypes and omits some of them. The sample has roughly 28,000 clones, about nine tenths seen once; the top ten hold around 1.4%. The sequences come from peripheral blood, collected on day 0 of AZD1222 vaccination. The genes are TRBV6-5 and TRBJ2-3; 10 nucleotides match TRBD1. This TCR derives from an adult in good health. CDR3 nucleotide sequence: TGTGCCAGCAGTAGGGAGGACAGGGGGATCGGTACGCAGTATTTT. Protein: CASSREDRGIGTQYF.